This TCR beta chain originates from a study of OX40 agonist ivuxolimab in advanced cancers. Study-level results: The CD4+ and CD8+ T cells in the blood had expanded clonally by week 6 at 0.1 to 3.0 mg/kg.

With regard to this clone: Its antigen is undetermined.

The data were produced by immunoSEQ multiplex PCR, yet TCRdb's version contains in-frame clones alone and is incomplete. The sample lists about 55,000 clones, around 86% occurring once. Systemic immunosuppression or a history of autoimmune disease excluded patients. Germline CDR1 reads SGDLS; CDR2 reads YYNGEE. The CDR3 extends over 15 amino acids. Trimming removed 3 bases at V and 0 bases at J, with 10 bases between. The clonotype was recovered from an adult with an advanced solid tumor such as melanoma, head and neck, liver or kidney cancer. Sample: CD4+ or CD8+ T cells sorted from blood, taken in a trial of the OX40 agonist ivuxolimab. The chain joins TRBV9 to TRBJ2-1; D possibly corresponds to TRBD1 (5 bases). CDR3 amino acids: CASSARVSSYNEQFF. CDR3 DNA: TGTGCCAGCAGCGCCAGGGTGAGCTCCTACAATGAGCAGTTCTTC.